This T cell receptor beta chain came from a study of siplizumab effects on memory and regulatory T cells. Findings of the study overall: Only a minority of proliferating CD4+ or CD8+ clones had an assignable naive or memory phenotype, with roughly 80-96% lacking one. Siplizumab conditions gave an average of approximately 70% Treg-derived mappable alloreactive CD4+ clones, versus around 27% for controls. Contribution to the alloresponse seemed major for naive T cells, which also seemed more diverse than memory cells. Unstimulated subsets accounted for the mapping of only a minor share of the clones that were alloreactive.

The CDR3 covers 16 residues. Assay used: immunoSEQ multiplex PCR; TCRdb lists only in-frame clones, some missing. The sample has about 120,000 clones, around 93% seen once. A note on this clone: Antigen unknown.

This chain uses TRBV22-1 with TRBJ2-5. TRBV22-1 is given as a pseudogene. The receptor comes from a human donor in good health. Sequenced material: non-Treg CD4+ T cells sorted from blood. The CDR3 sequence is CPGSARNWGPQETQYF. CDR3 DNA: TGTCCTGGGAGCGCACGTAATTGGGGACCTCAAGAGACCCAGTACTTC.